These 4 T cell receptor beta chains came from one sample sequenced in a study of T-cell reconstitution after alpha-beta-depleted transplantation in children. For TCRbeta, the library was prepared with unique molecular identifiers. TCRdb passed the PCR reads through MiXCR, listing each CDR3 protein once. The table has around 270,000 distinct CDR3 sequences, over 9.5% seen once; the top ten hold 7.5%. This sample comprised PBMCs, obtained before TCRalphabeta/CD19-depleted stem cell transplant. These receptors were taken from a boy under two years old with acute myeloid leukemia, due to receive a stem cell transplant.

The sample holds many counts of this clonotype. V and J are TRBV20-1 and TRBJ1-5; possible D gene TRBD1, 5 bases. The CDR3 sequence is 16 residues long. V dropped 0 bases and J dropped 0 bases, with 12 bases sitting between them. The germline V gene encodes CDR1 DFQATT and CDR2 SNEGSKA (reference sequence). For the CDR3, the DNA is TGCAGTGCTAGAGATCGGGACGGTTTTAGCAATCAGCCCCAGCATTTT. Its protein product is CSARDRDGFSNQPQHF.

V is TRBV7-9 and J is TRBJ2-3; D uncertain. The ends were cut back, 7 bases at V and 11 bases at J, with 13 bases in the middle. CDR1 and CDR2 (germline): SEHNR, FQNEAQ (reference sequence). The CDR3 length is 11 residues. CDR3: CASTRVVLQYF. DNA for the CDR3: TGTGCCAGCACCCGAGTAGTGTTGCAGTATTTT. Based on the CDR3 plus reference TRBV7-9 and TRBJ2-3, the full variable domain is DTGVSQNPRHKITKRGQNVTFRCDPISEHNRLYWYRQTLGQGPEFLTYFQNEAQLEKSRLLSDRFSAERPKGSFSTLEIQRTEQGDSAMYLCASTRVVLQYFGPGTRLTVL.

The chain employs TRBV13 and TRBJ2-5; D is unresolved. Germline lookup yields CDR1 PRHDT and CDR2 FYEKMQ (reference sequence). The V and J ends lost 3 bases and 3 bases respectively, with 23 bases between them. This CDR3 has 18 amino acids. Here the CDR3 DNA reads TGTGCCAGCAGCTTCGGGCCCCTTGGTTCCTCAATGAAAGAGACCCAGTACTTC. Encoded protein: CASSFGPLGSSMKETQYF.

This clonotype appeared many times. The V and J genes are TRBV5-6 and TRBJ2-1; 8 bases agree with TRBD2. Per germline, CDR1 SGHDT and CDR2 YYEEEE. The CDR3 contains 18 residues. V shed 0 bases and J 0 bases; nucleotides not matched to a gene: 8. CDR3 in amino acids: CASSLVGRGGSSYNEQFF. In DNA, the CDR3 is TGTGCCAGCAGCTTGGTTGGCCGCGGGGGGAGCTCCTACAATGAGCAGTTCTTC.